A selection of T cell receptor beta chains follows, all from one sample in a study of human T cells and chemical hapten exposure. TCRdb redid the calling of the RACE reads with MiXCR, one entry per CDR3 protein. The repertoire holds 80,000 to 100,000 distinct CDR3 sequences, with less than 14% as singletons. Here the sequenced sample was whole blood, taken in connection with sensitization to the hapten diphenylcyclopropenone (DPC). The receptors here all came from a woman aged 55-70 years with alopecia areata. Some clones in this sample may be carry-over from other donors' samples. The CDR3 runs from the conserved cysteine through the conserved F or W. D genes are given only for firm matches. The size field is filled for only some rows; it gives once, few, many or a size class.

size	D	J	V	CDR3	DNA
few	-	TRBJ2-3	TRBV10-2	CASSEEDTQYF	TGCGCCAGCAGTGAGGAAGATACGCAGTATTTT
-	-	TRBJ2-3	TRBV19	CASSIMRADTQYF	TGTGCCAGTAGTATAATGCGGGCGGATACGCAGTATTTT
-	-	TRBJ1-1	TRBV7-9	CASSLGSTEAFF	TGTGCCAGCAGCTTAGGCAGCACTGAAGCTTTCTTT
-	-	TRBJ2-3	TRBV20-1	CSARTLGDTQYF	TGCAGTGCTAGAACGTTGGGAGATACGCAGTATTTT
many	TRBD2	TRBJ2-1	TRBV19	CASRIAGGTNEQFF	TGTGCCAGTAGAATAGCGGGGGGGACCAATGAGCAGTTCTTC
many	TRBD2	TRBJ2-7	TRBV2	CASSTSGGALRQYF	TGTGCCAGCAGTACTAGCGGGGGGGCCCTCCGGCAGTACTTC
-	-	TRBJ1-2	TRBV3-1	CASSQGVEGNYGYTF	TGTGCCAGCAGCCAAGGAGTAGAAGGGAACTATGGCTACACCTTC
few	-	TRBJ1-3	TRBV3-1	CASGPTSGNTIYF	TGTGCCAGCGGACCGACCTCTGGAAACACCATATATTTT
many	-	TRBJ1-1	TRBV29-1	CSVNGAFGVTEAFF	TGCAGCGTTAACGGGGCCTTTGGGGTCACTGAAGCTTTCTTT
many	-	TRBJ1-1	TRBV6-5	CASSYGGSMNTEAFF	TGTGCCAGCAGTTACGGGGGATCCATGAACACTGAAGCTTTCTTT
-	TRBD1	TRBJ1-2	TRBV20-1	CSAYRGSSYGYTF	TGCAGTGCTTACAGGGGGAGTAGCTATGGCTACACCTTC
-	-	TRBJ2-3	TRBV19	CASSADFTLGDTQYF	TGTGCCAGTAGTGCCGACTTTACCCTCGGGGATACGCAGTATTTT
many	TRBD1	TRBJ1-4	TRBV4-1	CASSHLGQTRREKLFF	TGCGCCAGCAGCCACCTGGGACAGACGCGGCGTGAAAAACTGTTTTTT
-	-	TRBJ2-7	TRBV3-1	CASSPAPPSYEQYF	TGTGCCAGCAGCCCAGCTCCCCCCTCCTACGAGCAGTACTTC
many	TRBD1	TRBJ1-5	TRBV19	CASSTRTGGFNQPQHF	TGTGCCAGTAGTACCCGGACAGGGGGCTTCAATCAGCCCCAGCATTTT
-	-	TRBJ2-1	TRBV29-1	CSAGPTLYNEQFF	TGCAGCGCCGGACCCACTTTATACAATGAGCAGTTCTTC
many	-	TRBJ2-1	TRBV24-1	CATSDSRTGGDEQFF	TGTGCCACCAGTGATTCCCGAACAGGAGGCGATGAGCAGTTCTTC
few	-	TRBJ2-7	TRBV2	CASSDLRGPTYEQYF	TGTGCCAGCAGTGATTTGCGGGGCCCAACCTACGAGCAGTACTTC
-	-	TRBJ2-1	TRBV18	CASSPPSPGNEQFF	TGTGCCAGCTCACCACCTAGCCCGGGCAATGAGCAGTTCTTC
few	-	TRBJ1-1	TRBV5-1	CASSLASSAEAFF	TGCGCCAGCAGCTTGGCCTCCTCCGCTGAAGCTTTCTTT
few	TRBD1	TRBJ2-2	TRBV5-1	CASSSGQVELSARGELFF	TGCGCCAGCAGCTCGGGACAGGTCGAACTATCCGCGCGCGGGGAGCTGTTTTTT
-	-	TRBJ2-3	TRBV12-3/TRBV12-4	CASSHLGGASDTQYF	TGTGCCAGCAGTCACCTGGGGGGGGCCTCCGATACGCAGTATTTT
-	-	TRBJ1-5	TRBV24-1	CATSGTYSNQPQHF	TGTGCCACCAGTGGGACGTACAGCAATCAGCCCCAGCATTTT
many	TRBD2	TRBJ2-3	TRBV12-3/TRBV12-4	CASTVRLAGGTDTQYF	TGTGCCAGCACCGTCCGACTAGCGGGAGGCACAGATACGCAGTATTTT
-	TRBD1	TRBJ1-1	TRBV14	CASSLPGQGKALF	TGTGCCAGCAGCCTCCCTGGACAGGGAAAAGCTTTGTTT
-	-	TRBJ1-2	TRBV30	CAWSARGTNYGYTF	TGTGCCTGGAGCGCGAGGGGGACCAACTATGGCTACACCTTC
-	TRBD1	TRBJ2-3	TRBV19	CASSIVRGRLDTQYF	TGTGCCAGTAGTATCGTCAGGGGGCGCTTAGATACGCAGTATTTT
few	-	TRBJ1-4	TRBV11-2	CASRTLVAGEKLFF	TGTGCCAGCAGAACCCTCGTCGCGGGCGAAAAACTGTTTTTT
-	-	TRBJ2-5	TRBV5-1	CASSLGFDRKETQYF	TGCGCCAGCAGCTTGGGTTTCGACAGGAAAGAGACCCAGTACTTC
many	-	TRBJ2-3	TRBV5-1	CASSRIPGTDTQYF	TGCGCCAGCAGCAGGATACCAGGGACAGATACGCAGTATTTT
few	-	TRBJ1-5	TRBV18	CASSPGTNQPQHF	TGTGCCAGCTCACCAGGGACGAATCAGCCCCAGCATTTT
-	-	TRBJ2-3	TRBV27	CASSLNIPAGYPTDTQYF	TGTGCCAGCAGCCTTAATATCCCCGCCGGGTACCCCACAGATACGCAGTATTTT
-	-	TRBJ1-2	TRBV5-5	CASSSSERTPRIYGYTF	TGTGCCAGCAGCTCGAGCGAGAGGACACCAAGGATCTATGGCTACACCTTC
-	-	TRBJ1-1	TRBV2	CASSENSVYGNTEAFF	TGTGCCAGCAGTGAAAATTCGGTGTACGGGAACACTGAAGCTTTCTTT
many	TRBD1	TRBJ2-3	TRBV7-9	CASSERRDRRTDTQYF	TGTGCCAGCAGCGAACGCCGGGACAGGCGCACAGATACGCAGTATTTT
many	TRBD2	TRBJ2-3	TRBV7-3	CASSSAGGGTDTQYF	TGTGCCAGCAGCTCAGCCGGGGGAGGGACAGATACGCAGTATTTT
few	-	TRBJ1-1	TRBV27	CASNPFPPQTGTDEAFF	TGTGCCAGCAACCCCTTTCCCCCGCAAACCGGGACCGATGAAGCTTTCTTT
many	-	TRBJ2-7	TRBV5-4	CASSLGGSETNYEQYF	TGTGCCAGCAGCTTGGGAGGGTCAGAGACCAACTACGAGCAGTACTTC
many	-	TRBJ2-7	TRBV7-9	CASSIRLGGGEQYF	TGTGCCAGCAGCATCCGGTTGGGGGGCGGCGAGCAGTACTTC
few	TRBD2	TRBJ2-5	TRBV29-1	CSVSTSGGKTQYF	TGCAGCGTTTCGACTAGCGGGGGGAAGACCCAGTACTTC
-	TRBD1	TRBJ1-5	TRBV2	CASSVQGAGNNQPQHF	TGTGCCAGCAGTGTACAGGGGGCGGGTAACAATCAGCCCCAGCATTTT
-	-	TRBJ1-2	TRBV7-6	CASSPTLEAYGYTF	TGTGCCAGCAGCCCTACGCTGGAGGCTTATGGCTACACCTTC
few	-	TRBJ2-5	TRBV11-2	CASSPLGGAMTQYF	TGTGCCAGCAGCCCCCTGGGGGGGGCTATGACCCAGTACTTC
many	-	TRBJ1-2	TRBV5-6	CASSLLGQRNYGYTF	TGTGCCAGCAGCTTGTTAGGACAGAGAAACTATGGCTACACCTTC
many	-	TRBJ1-1	TRBV7-9	CASSFELNTEAFF	TGTGCCAGCAGCTTCGAGCTCAACACTGAAGCTTTCTTT
-	TRBD1	TRBJ2-1	TRBV20-1	CSARKPGQGLGEQFF	TGCAGTGCCCGCAAACCGGGACAGGGATTGGGTGAGCAGTTCTTC
-	TRBD2	TRBJ2-3	TRBV7-7	CASSLTSGGTDTQYF	TGTGCTAGCAGCTTAACTAGCGGGGGCACAGATACGCAGTATTTT
many	TRBD1	TRBJ1-1	TRBV6-2/TRBV6-3	CASSRTTTGANTEAFF	TGTGCCAGCAGTCGGACCACGACAGGGGCGAACACTGAAGCTTTCTTT
many	TRBD1	TRBJ2-1	TRBV11-2	CASSRQGYEQFF	TGTGCCAGCAGCAGACAGGGCTATGAGCAGTTCTTC
many	-	TRBJ1-5	TRBV6-2/TRBV6-3	CASSYGGGLGQPQHF	TGTGCCAGCAGTTACGGTGGAGGGCTTGGACAGCCCCAGCATTTT
-	-	TRBJ2-2	TRBV6-6	CASGANTGELFF	TGTGCCAGCGGAGCTAACACCGGGGAGCTGTTTTTT
few	TRBD1	TRBJ2-7	TRBV9	CASSPRADRGGLEQYF	TGTGCCAGCAGCCCCCGAGCAGACAGGGGGGGGTTGGAGCAGTACTTC